This TCR beta chain emerged from a study of CD8+ T cells in alopecia areata. Study conclusions and caveats: Unlike in mice, where it was clearer, TCR sharing across patients was less clear, possibly HLA-related.

With V trimmed by 2 bases and J by 0 bases, 3 bases remained unmatched. The CDR3 is made up of 16 amino acids. Germline V gene data show CDR1 as NSQYPW and CDR2 as LRSPGD (reference sequence). In this sample, this clone turned up a few times. What it binds is unknown. Mouse germline and gene names are used. The CDR3 goes on 4 residues after the read ends, and that part is filled in from the germline J gene. Cells that came from pooled cutaneous lymph nodes were sorted using CD4, CD8alpha, NKG2D, NKG2ACE and other markers. Extraction and reverse transcription of RNA yielded cDNA as the sequencing template. Sequencing used immunoSEQ multiplex PCR; TCRdb keeps in-frame clones, though not all of them. The sample shows over 250,000 clones, no singletons; the ten largest hold more than 0.95%.

V gene TRBV1 combines with J gene TRBJ2-3; TRBD2 matches 9 bases. The sequence was obtained from a C3H/HeJ mouse with alopecia areata. MHC haplotype here: H2-k. The specimen sequenced was CD4+ T cells sorted from a lymph node. The CDR3 here is CTCSALGGVSAETLYF. Partial CDR3 DNA: TGCACCTGCAGTGCACTGGGGGGGGTTAGTGCAGAA.